The present T cell receptor beta chain was sequenced within a study of T cells in Graves' hyperthyroidism and ophthalmopathy. Uncontrolled infection, other autoimmune disease, pregnancy or lactation barred patients from enrollment. Amplification of TCR beta CDR3 regions used RNA as the template. First-round RT-PCR with HTBI primers amplified the TCR CDR3 region. TCRdb passed the multiplex PCR reads through MiXCR, listing each CDR3 protein once. Of hundreds of thousands of distinct CDR3 sequences listed, about 13% are singletons. For this clonotype: Its antigen remains unidentified.

Study results and limitations: Ophthalmopathy stood apart from stable hyperthyroidism in a 13 V-J model.

The specimen was blood. This receptor was obtained from a woman younger than 30 with Graves' hyperthyroidism.

The CDR3 DNA follows: TGTGCCAGCAGCCACGGGGCCCCGATCTCCTACAATGAGCAGTTCTTC. This encodes CASSHGAPISYNEQFF. The rearrangement joins TRBV14 to TRBJ2-1; D tentatively fits TRBD1 or TRBD2 (5 bases each). The CDR3 has 16 amino acids. Germline V CDR1 and CDR2: SGHDN, FVKESK. Trimming removed 3 bases from V and 0 bases from J, with 12 bases in between.